Shown below are 18 T cell receptor beta chains from a single sample sequenced in a study of tumor and adjacent non-tumor tissue in lung cancer. The library came from three nested PCR rounds adapted from ARM-PCR protocols. TCRdb independently ran MiXCR on the multiplex PCR reads; one entry per CDR3 protein. The sample consists of around 39,000 distinct CDR3 sequences, 60% of them appearing once. RNA was extracted from bulk tissue without any cell sorting. The normal lung tissue was taken more than 3 cm from the tumor edge. Sample: distant non-tumor lung tissue. These receptors originate from a man aged 50-60 years with non-small cell lung cancer.

Regarding this clonotype: The CDR3 carries no conserved terminal phenylalanine or tryptophan, so it likely arises from a read error. This chain joins TRBV7-9 and TRBJ2-7, with TRBD2 matching over 10 bases. Germline CDR1 reads SEHNR; CDR2 reads FQNEAQ (reference sequence). This CDR3 spans 15 amino acids. CDR3 bases: TGTGCCTGCAGCTTACGAGCGGGAGGGCACGACGAGCAGTACTTA. Translation: CACSLRAGGHDEQYL.

This clonotype was seen a few times. A junction boundary mismatches the germline segment, possibly from a read error. This chain uses TRBV11-1 with TRBJ2-5, with 12 bases fitting TRBD2. The length of the CDR3 is 16 residues. Per the germline V gene, CDR1 is SGHAT and CDR2 is FQDESV (reference sequence). For the CDR3, the DNA is TGTGCTAGCAGCTCCTGGACTAGCGGGGTACAAGAGACCCGGTACTTC. Translating gives CASSSWTSGVQETRYF.

In its sample, this clonotype was seen many times. The chain combines TRBV28 with TRBJ2-7; D may be TRBD1 (6 bases). Germline lookup yields CDR1 MDHEN and CDR2 SYDVKM. The CDR3 has 19 residues. Trimming removed 4 bases at V and 0 bases at J, with 25 bases between. The CDR3 here is CASSSTRQDRNCFSYEQYF. CDR3 DNA sequence: TGTGCCAGCAGTTCTACAAGACAGGACCGAAACTGCTTCTCCTACGAGCAGTACTTC.

For this clonotype: This clone may be a read error of a much larger clone one base away. The chain's CDR3 is CSVEEDGDEQFF. The CDR3 DNA sequence: TGCAGCGTTGAAGAAGACGGGGATGAGCAGTTCTTC. The chain couples TRBV29-1 to TRBJ2-1; weak D call: TRBD2 (5 bases). The germline gives CDR1 SQVTM, CDR2 ANQGSEA. V dropped 0 bases and J dropped 8 bases, with 8 bases sitting between them. CDR3 length equals 12 residues.

V is TRBV30 and J is TRBJ1-4; D gene unclear. The CDR3 is made up of 15 amino acids. Germline values: CDR1 GTSNPN, CDR2 SVGIG (reference sequence). Trimming removed 4 bases at V and 5 bases at J, with 17 bases between. CDR3 amino acids: CAWNHTDGGNEKLFF. The CDR3 nucleotides are TGTGCCTGGAATCATACTGACGGAGGGAATGAAAAACTGTTTTTT.

In nucleotides, the CDR3 is TGTGACAGTAGCTTAAGACAGGGGAACACCGGGGAGCTGTTTTTT. Protein product: CDSSLRQGNTGELFF. V and J are TRBV11-2 and TRBJ2-2; 7 positions match TRBD1. This CDR3 is built from 15 residues. Germline V gives CDR1 SGHAT, CDR2 FQNNGV.

A few counts support this clonotype. The V call is TRBV5-1, the J call TRBJ2-7; D gene ambiguous. The ends were cut back, 0 bases at V and 2 bases at J, with 9 bases in the middle. This CDR3 is 14 amino acids long. Looked up from germline, CDR1 is SGHRS and CDR2 is YFSETQ. CDR3 loop: CASSLAGLPYEQYF. For the CDR3, the DNA is TGCGCCAGCAGCTTGGCCGGGCTCCCCTACGAGCAGTACTTC. The entire variable domain, with the rest obtained from reference TRBV5-1 and TRBJ2-7, is as follows: KAGVTQTPRYLIKTRGQQVTLSCSPISGHRSVSWYQQTPGQGLQFLFEYFSETQRNKGNFPGRFSGRQFSNSRSEMNVSTLELGDSALYLCASSLAGLPYEQYFGPGTRLTVT.

This clonotype was seen repeatedly, ten times or more. This chain joins TRBV6-5 and TRBJ1-6; 10 bases align to TRBD1. This CDR3 comprises 14 residues. Germline V CDR1 and CDR2: MNHEY, SVGAGI. V dropped 3 bases and J dropped 9; count of bases not matched to a gene: 2. CDR3 nucleotides: TGTGCCAGCAGTTATCGGGACAGGGGTTCACCCCTCCACTTT. It specifies CASSYRDRGSPLHF.

Notes on this clonotype: As the CDR3 is not closed by the conserved phenylalanine or tryptophan, this likely results from a read error. This chain uses TRBV29-1 with TRBJ2-3; TRBD1 matches 10 bases. Per the germline V gene, CDR1 is SQVTM and CDR2 is ANQGSEA. The V gene end was trimmed by 7 bases and the J gene end by 1 base; junction bases not matched to a gene: 8. The CDR3 extends over 15 amino acids. The CDR3 here is CSATQGTGGTDTQYL. In DNA form, the CDR3 reads TGCAGCGCGACCCAGGGGACAGGGGGCACAGATACGCAGTATTTG.

Remarks on this clonotype: It may be a read error: a sequence one base away is much more abundant. The genes are TRBV5-6 and TRBJ2-1, with D possibly matching TRBD2 (7 bases). V was cut by 5 bases and J by 9 bases, with 15 bases left in between. Per the germline V gene, CDR1 is SGHDT and CDR2 is YYEEEE. The CDR3 runs to 13 residues. The CDR3 loop is CASRFRGGGEQFF. The CDR3 bases are TGTGCCAGCAGATTTAGGGGGGGAGGTGAGCAGTTCTTC.

This clonotype was recorded many times. V is TRBV21-1 and J is TRBJ2-2. TRBV21-1 is listed as a pseudogene. CDR3 length: 12 residues. CDR3 DNA sequence: TGTGCCAGCAGCAAAGAGAGCGGGGAGCTGTTTTTT. Translation gives CASSKESGELFF.

The rearrangement links TRBV11-2 to TRBJ2-3; D may match TRBD1 or TRBD2 (6 bases each). The CDR3 sequence is 16 residues long. CDR1 is SGHAT and CDR2 is FQNNGV in the germline V gene. V was trimmed by 4 bases and J by 3 bases, leaving 17 bases between them. CDR3 in amino acids: CASSSGAGSSTDTQYF. For the CDR3, the DNA is TGTGCCAGCAGCTCAGGGGCCGGGAGTAGTACAGATACGCAGTATTTT.

Turning to this clonotype: A read error may be the cause here, since a much bigger clone is one base away. This sequence joins TRBV5-5 and TRBJ2-3; D gene ambiguous. CDR1 is SGHKS and CDR2 is YYEKEE in the germline V gene (reference sequence). CDR3 size: 14 residues. The CDR3: CASSLGPRTYTQYF. CDR3 coding DNA: TGTGCCAGCAGCCTCGGCCCTCGCACATATACGCAGTATTTT.

On this clonotype: One end of the junction does not line up with germline, which may come from a read error. The chain couples TRBV29-1 to TRBJ2-1, with a possible D match to TRBD2 (5 bases). The length of the CDR3 is 15 residues. Germline V gene lookup returns CDR1 SQVTM and CDR2 ANQGSEA. The CDR3 DNA reads TGCAGCGTTGGTAGCGCAGGCGTCAGCTACAATGAGCACTTCTTC. Translation: CSVGSAGVSYNEHFF.

The V call is TRBV6-1, the J call TRBJ2-5; unclear D gene. CDR3 size: 11 residues. Germline values: CDR1 MNHNS, CDR2 SASEGT. The ends were cut back, 5 bases at V and 13 bases at J, with 14 bases in the middle. The CDR3 nucleotides are TGTGCCAGCAGTCGGCAAGAGACCTGGTACTTC. Its translation: CASSRQETWYF.

Regarding this clonotype: A junction boundary mismatches the germline segment, possibly from a read error. J is TRBJ2-5 and V is TRBV7-9; D is possibly TRBD1 (6 bases). CDR3 length equals 17 residues. CDR1 is SEHNR, CDR2 FQNEAQ, per germline (reference sequence). The CDR3 loop is CTSSPFLPTAGVETQYF. The CDR3 nucleotides are TGTACCAGCAGCCCCTTCCTCCCCACAGCAGGGGTTGAGACCCAGTACTTC. Using reference TRBV7-9 and TRBJ2-5 for the parts outside the CDR3, the full variable domain is DTGVSQNPRHKITKRGQNVTFRCDPISEHNRLYWYRQTLGQGPEFLTYFQNEAQLEKSRLLSDRFSAERPKGSFSTLEIQRTEQGDSAMYLCTSSPFLPTAGVETQYFGPGTRLLVL.

Points on this clonotype: A much larger clone is a single base away; this may be a read error. The rearrangement links TRBV28 to TRBJ1-3; D remains unclear. Trimming stripped 4 bases from V and 2 bases from J, with 12 bases between. Per germline, CDR1 MDHEN and CDR2 SYDVKM. The CDR3 is 15 amino acids. In DNA form, the CDR3 reads TGTGCCAGCAGTTCAATAACGGAGGCTGGAAACACCATATATTTT. This encodes CASSSITEAGNTIYF.

J is TRBJ2-3 and V is TRBV13; no definite D call. The germline V gene has CDR1 PRHDT and CDR2 FYEKMQ (reference sequence). The CDR3 spans 15 residues. The CDR3 bases are TGTACCAACAGCTTAGGGCAAACTCCCACAGATACGCAGTATTTT. Protein sequence: CTNSLGQTPTDTQYF.